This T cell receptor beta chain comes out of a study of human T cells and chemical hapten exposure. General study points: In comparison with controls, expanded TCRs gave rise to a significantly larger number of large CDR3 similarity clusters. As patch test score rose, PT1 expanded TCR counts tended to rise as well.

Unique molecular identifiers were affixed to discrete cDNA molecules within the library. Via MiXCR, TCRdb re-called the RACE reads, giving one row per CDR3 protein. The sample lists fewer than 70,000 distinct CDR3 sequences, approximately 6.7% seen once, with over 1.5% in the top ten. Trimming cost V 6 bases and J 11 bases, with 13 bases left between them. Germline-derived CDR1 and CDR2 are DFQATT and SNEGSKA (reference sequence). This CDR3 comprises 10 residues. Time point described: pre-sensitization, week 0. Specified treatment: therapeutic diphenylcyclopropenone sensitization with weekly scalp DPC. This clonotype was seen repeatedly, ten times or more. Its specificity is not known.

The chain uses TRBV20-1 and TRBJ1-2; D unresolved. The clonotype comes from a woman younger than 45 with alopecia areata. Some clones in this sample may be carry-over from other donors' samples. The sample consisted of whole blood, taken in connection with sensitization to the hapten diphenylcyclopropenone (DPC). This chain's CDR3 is CSASRESYTF. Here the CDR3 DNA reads TGCAGTGCCAGTCGGGAATCTTACACCTTC.